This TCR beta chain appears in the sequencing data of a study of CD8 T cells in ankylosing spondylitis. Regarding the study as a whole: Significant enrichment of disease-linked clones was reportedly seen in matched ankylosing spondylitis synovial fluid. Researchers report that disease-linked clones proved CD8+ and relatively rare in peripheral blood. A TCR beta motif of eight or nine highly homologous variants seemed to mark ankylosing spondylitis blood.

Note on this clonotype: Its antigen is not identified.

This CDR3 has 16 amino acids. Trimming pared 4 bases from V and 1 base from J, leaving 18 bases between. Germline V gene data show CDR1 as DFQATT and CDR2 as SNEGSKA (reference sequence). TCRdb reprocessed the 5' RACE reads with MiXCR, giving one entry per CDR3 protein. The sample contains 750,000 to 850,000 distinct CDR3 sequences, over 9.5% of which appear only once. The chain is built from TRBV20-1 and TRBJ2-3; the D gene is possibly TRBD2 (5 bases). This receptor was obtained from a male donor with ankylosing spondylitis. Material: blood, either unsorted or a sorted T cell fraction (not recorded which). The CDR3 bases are TGCAGTGCTATGAAAAATCCTAGCATCGGCACAGATACGCAGTATTTT. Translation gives CSAMKNPSIGTDTQYF.